The present T cell receptor (beta chain) was sequenced within a study of CD8+CD57+ T cells in acquired aplastic anemia (dated by TCRdb to the late 2010s). The study in broad terms: On average, sorted CD4+ and CD8+ cells yielded about 3 ug of extracted DNA, with a range of about 0.19 to 30 ug. CD8+CD57+ expansion was defined as frequency above the mean frequency observed in healthy subjects. General findings and caveats noted by the study authors: About 28 CD8+ CDR3 sequences were found in both patients and controls but appeared to be highly expressed in patients and within the immunodominant clones of the patients. Between patients and healthy controls, no significant difference in CD8+ Simpson's diversity was found (P=0.060).

In its sample, this clonotype was seen a few times. Its binding antigen is unknown. Base qualities were left out, and no much larger clone turns up one base away. Reading the germline V gene gives CDR1 MDHEN and CDR2 SYDVKM. V is cut by 6 bases and J by 9 bases, and the space between the germline ends is 21 bases. The CDR3 starts with the cysteine, ends with the phenylalanine, and has 16 residues. Only the CDR3 DNA stays, 48 bases, in frame from base 1. Flow cytometry had shown CD8+CD57+ cell expansion in the patients selected for sequencing. All patients had severe acquired aplastic anemia diagnosed by International Study of Aplastic Anemia and Agranulocytosis and Camitta criteria. At the time blood was sampled, none of the patients had received any therapy. TCR repertoires of sorted CD4+ and CD8+ blood T cells from severe aplastic anemia patients and healthy subjects were deep-sequenced in the study. Patients were enrolled under clinicaltrials.gov protocols 00001620, 01623167, 00001397, 00071045, 00081523 and 00961064 in the USA. Ficoll-Paque density gradient centrifugation was used to isolate peripheral blood mononuclear cells. Before DNA was extracted, CD4+ and CD8+ T cells were sorted using either FACS or magnetic beads.

Genomic DNA was used as template for profiling of TCR beta VDJ combinations and CDR3 sequences. An Illumina HiSeq 2000 was used for TCR repertoire sequencing. The paper's data handling went like this. Repertoires were assessed using TRBV/TRBJ rearrangement plots, CDR3 size and DJ length profiles, and Simpson's diversity index. The immunodominant clone was defined as the most abundant DNA sequence in deep sequencing data. CDR3 amino acid sequences were screened for sharing across subjects and were compared with published repertoires and the VDJdb database. Clones were called with MiXCR by TCRdb after fastp trimmed the public reads at Q25, and only in-frame beta chains were retained. CDR3 protein duplicates are merged, each entry listing the most common genes and DNA. The V and J calls and clone size are TCRdb's, not the authors'. Recorded for this sample are 130,000 or so distinct CDR3 sequences; approximately 40% of them occurred a single time. The biggest ten clones account for roughly 2.7% of the sample.

Sample: sorted CD4+, CD8+, or CD8+CD57+ T cells (not recorded which) from PBMCs. This sequence was found in a human donor with aplastic anemia. The chain is encoded by TRBV28 joined to TRBJ1-6; the D segment could be TRBD1, given 5 matching bases. The bases read TGTGCCAGCAGGCAACGGAGTGTACAGGCAACTTCACCCCTCCACTTT. Its translation is CASRQRSVQATSPLHF.